Listed below are T cell receptor beta chains from one sample, sequenced in a study of blood T cell repertoires in COVID-19. Clones were sequenced by immunoSEQ multiplex PCR, and TCRdb holds only the in-frame ones, with some missing. The data contain 240,000 or so clones, around 90% of them singletons. Material for sequencing was peripheral blood. The receptors were sampled from a woman in her forties who had recovered from COVID-19. The CDR3 runs from the conserved cysteine through the conserved F or W. A D gene is named only where the DNA matches it firmly. Clone size is shown for a subset of rows, as once, few, many or a class of expanded clone.

>TRBV10-1|.|.|TRBJ1-2
CASSGPDGVGYTF
TGCGCCAGCAGTGGACCCGACGGGGTCGGCTACACCTTC
>TRBV7-9|TRBD2|.|TRBJ2-1
CASSLATSGSYNEQFF
TGTGCCAGCAGCTTAGCGACTAGCGGGAGTTACAATGAGCAGTTCTTC
>TRBV3-1/TRBV3-2|.|.|TRBJ1-5
CASSQTGNNQPQHF
TGTGCCAGCAGCCAAACAGGGAACAATCAGCCCCAGCATTTT
>TRBV4-1|TRBD2|.|TRBJ2-1
CASSPRGASGYNEQFF
TGCGCCAGCAGCCCGCGCGGGGCTAGCGGATACAATGAGCAGTTCTTC
>TRBV5-1|TRBD2|.|TRBJ2-2
CASSLAPPGGSTGELFF
TGCGCCAGCAGCTTGGCCCCCCCGGGGGGGAGCACCGGGGAGCTGTTTTTT
>TRBV3-1/TRBV3-2|.|.|TRBJ2-3
CASSPTGGARTRTDTQYF
TGTGCCAGCAGCCCTACAGGGGGGGCGAGGACTCGGACAGATACGCAGTATTTT
>TRBV29-1|TRBD2|.|TRBJ2-1
CSGTSGRNEQFF
TGCAGCGGGACTAGCGGGAGGAATGAGCAGTTCTTC
>TRBV20-1|.|.|TRBJ2-2
CSGLAGGELFF
TGCAGTGGCCTTGCCGGCGGGGAGCTGTTTTTT
>TRBV7-2|TRBD2|.|TRBJ2-3
CASRGLAGRPRPTDTQYF
TGTGCCAGCCGGGGACTAGCGGGGCGGCCCCGCCCCACAGATACGCAGTATTTT
>TRBV9|.|.|TRBJ2-2
CASSPIGGDPGELFF
TGTGCCAGCAGCCCCATTGGGGGCGACCCCGGGGAGCTGTTTTTT
>TRBV3-1/TRBV3-2|.|.|TRBJ2-4
CASSQVWHLAKNIQYF
TGTGCCAGCAGCCAAGTGTGGCATTTAGCCAAAAACATTCAGTACTTC
>TRBV19|.|once|TRBJ2-1
CASSRPPGFSGEQFF
TGTGCCAGTAGTAGACCCCCCGGGTTTTCCGGTGAGCAGTTCTTC
>TRBV24-1|TRBD2|.|TRBJ2-1
CATSDFGPGGYNEQFF
TGTGCCACCAGTGATTTCGGCCCGGGAGGGTACAATGAGCAGTTCTTC
>TRBV6-1|.|.|TRBJ2-1
CASSEGATRWNEQFF
TGTGCCAGCAGTGAAGGGGCTACCAGATGGAATGAGCAGTTCTTC
>TRBV15|.|.|TRBJ1-4
CATSRDTGSNEKLFF
TGTGCCACCAGCAGAGATACAGGCTCTAATGAAAAACTGTTTTTT
>TRBV7-2|TRBD1|.|TRBJ1-5
CASSHDRDQPQHF
TGTGCCAGCAGCCACGACAGGGACCAGCCCCAGCATTTT
>TRBV13|TRBD2|few|TRBJ2-5
CASSDRLAGELRETQYF
TGTGCCAGCAGCGACCGACTAGCGGGAGAGTTGAGAGAGACCCAGTACTTC
>TRBV19|.|.|TRBJ1-6
CASSTGQTYNSPLHF
TGTGCCAGTAGTACCGGACAGACCTATAATTCACCCCTCCACTTT
>TRBV13|TRBD2|.|TRBJ2-1
CASSPQTSGPYNEQFF
TGTGCCAGCAGCCCCCAGACTAGCGGGCCGTACAATGAGCAGTTCTTC
>TRBV4-1|.|.|TRBJ2-3
CASSPAADTQYF
TGCGCCAGCAGCCCAGCGGCAGATACGCAGTATTTT
>TRBV24-1|.|.|TRBJ1-2
CATSDGGVYYGYTF
TGTGCCACCAGTGACGGAGGGGTTTACTATGGCTACACCTTC
>TRBV24-1|TRBD2|.|TRBJ2-1
CATSGPGLAGGGYNEQFF
TGTGCCACCAGTGGTCCGGGACTAGCGGGAGGCGGGTACAATGAGCAGTTCTTC
>TRBV7-2|.|.|TRBJ1-3
CASSLSSGNTIYF
TGTGCCAGCAGCCTGAGCTCTGGAAACACCATATATTTT
>TRBV18|.|.|TRBJ1-2
CASSPQSTYGYTF
TGTGCCAGCTCACCACAGAGCACCTATGGCTACACCTTC
>TRBV6-1|TRBD1|.|TRBJ1-5
CASSGRTGVVVSNQPQHF
TGTGCCAGCAGTGGACGGACAGGGGTAGTCGTGAGCAATCAGCCCCAGCATTTT
>TRBV9|TRBD2|.|TRBJ2-1
CASSPVPSGRGGEQFF
TGTGCCAGCAGCCCGGTTCCTAGCGGGAGGGGGGGTGAGCAGTTCTTC
>TRBV11-2|.|.|TRBJ1-3
CASSSQVGNTIYF
TGTGCCAGCAGCTCGCAGGTGGGAAACACCATATATTTT
>TRBV28|TRBD1|.|TRBJ2-3
CASRGGHGTDTQYF
TGTGCCAGCCGAGGGGGCCACGGCACAGATACGCAGTATTTT
>TRBV9|TRBD2|.|TRBJ2-7
CASSPPWTSPPYEQYF
TGTGCCAGCAGCCCCCCTTGGACTAGCCCTCCCTACGAGCAGTACTTC
>TRBV5-5|.|.|TRBJ2-7
CASSLARESEQYF
TGTGCCAGCAGCTTGGCCAGGGAAAGCGAGCAGTACTTC
>TRBV11-3|TRBD1|.|TRBJ1-1
CASRDRGPTEAFF
TGTGCCAGCCGGGACAGGGGGCCCACTGAAGCTTTCTTT
>TRBV19|TRBD1|.|TRBJ1-1
CASIFPSRDRGRTEAFF
TGTGCCAGTATATTCCCCTCCCGGGACAGGGGAAGGACTGAAGCTTTCTTT
>TRBV5-4|.|once|TRBJ1-3
CASSQGIPSGNTIYF
TGTGCCAGCAGCCAGGGGATCCCCTCTGGAAACACCATATATTTT
>TRBV9|.|.|TRBJ1-1
CASSPRVATNTEAFF
TGTGCCAGCAGCCCCCGGGTGGCCACGAACACTGAAGCTTTCTTT
>TRBV7-7|.|.|TRBJ2-5
CASSPGTHQETQYF
TGTGCCAGCAGCCCAGGGACTCACCAAGAGACCCAGTACTTC
>TRBV4-1|.|once|TRBJ2-1
CASSPREYSYNEQFF
TGCGCCAGCAGCCCCCGGGAGTACTCCTACAATGAGCAGTTCTTC
>TRBV28|.|.|TRBJ1-2
CASSLGDRYLGYTF
TGTGCCAGCAGTTTAGGCGACAGATATCTCGGCTACACCTTC
>TRBV9|.|once|TRBJ2-2
CASSVGGGSTGELFF
TGTGCCAGCAGCGTAGGCGGAGGAAGCACCGGGGAGCTGTTTTTT
>TRBV6-5|TRBD2|once|TRBJ2-2
CASSPLAGGVELFF
TGTGCCAGCAGCCCACTAGCGGGAGGCGTGGAGCTGTTTTTT
>TRBV6-2/TRBV6-3|TRBD2|.|TRBJ2-5
CASSSPAWGGETQYF
TGTGCCAGCAGTTCCCCAGCGTGGGGGGGAGAGACCCAGTACTTC
>TRBV28|.|.|TRBJ1-1
CASSLGGGLEAFF
TGTGCCAGCAGTTTAGGGGGGGGCCTTGAAGCTTTCTTT
>TRBV7-9|.|.|TRBJ2-7
CASSLGGPAYEQYF
TGTGCCAGCAGCTTAGGGGGGCCAGCCTACGAGCAGTACTTC
>TRBV7-9|TRBD2|.|TRBJ2-1
CASSPLPLAGAYNEQFF
TGTGCCAGCAGCCCCCTCCCGTTAGCGGGGGCCTACAATGAGCAGTTCTTC
>TRBV7-6|.|.|TRBJ2-7
CASTPLGAPSYEQYF
TGTGCCAGCACCCCCCTGGGGGCTCCCTCCTACGAGCAGTACTTC
>TRBV5-1|TRBD2|.|TRBJ2-1
CASSLDGTSGSSYNEQFF
TGCGCCAGCAGCTTGGACGGGACTAGCGGGAGCTCCTACAATGAGCAGTTCTTC
>TRBV6-6|TRBD2|.|TRBJ2-7
CASSRHQAGTSGRTYEQYF
TGTGCCAGCAGTCGACACCAGGCCGGGACTAGCGGGCGCACCTACGAGCAGTACTTC
>TRBV7-2|.|once|TRBJ1-2
CASSLDAWTEPYGYTF
TGTGCCAGCAGCTTAGACGCCTGGACAGAGCCATATGGCTACACCTTC
>TRBV14|.|.|TRBJ2-6
CASSPTIGSISGANVLTF
TGTGCCAGCAGCCCGACAATTGGGTCGATCTCTGGGGCCAACGTCCTGACTTTC
>TRBV6-5|TRBD2|.|TRBJ2-5
CASIPGTSGSGTQYF
TGTGCCAGCATCCCCGGGACTAGCGGGAGTGGGACCCAGTACTTC
>TRBV9|.|few|TRBJ2-5
CASSTPPAGTSQETQYF
TGTGCCAGCAGCACCCCCCCCGCCGGGACATCCCAAGAGACCCAGTACTTC
>TRBV3-1/TRBV3-2|.|.|TRBJ2-2
CASSQGSPGVPGELFF
TGTGCCAGCAGCCAAGGCTCCCCGGGGGTTCCCGGGGAGCTGTTTTTT
>TRBV29-1|.|.|TRBJ1-1
CSVGSWRTQAFF
TGCAGCGTGGGTTCGTGGAGGACCCAAGCTTTCTTT
>TRBV19|TRBD1|few|TRBJ1-1
CASSRGTDMNTEAFF
TGTGCCAGTAGTAGAGGGACAGATATGAACACTGAAGCTTTCTTT
>TRBV7-3|TRBD2|once|TRBJ2-3
CASSTLTSGRARTDTQYF
TGTGCCAGCAGCACCCTCACTAGCGGGAGGGCCCGGACAGATACGCAGTATTTT